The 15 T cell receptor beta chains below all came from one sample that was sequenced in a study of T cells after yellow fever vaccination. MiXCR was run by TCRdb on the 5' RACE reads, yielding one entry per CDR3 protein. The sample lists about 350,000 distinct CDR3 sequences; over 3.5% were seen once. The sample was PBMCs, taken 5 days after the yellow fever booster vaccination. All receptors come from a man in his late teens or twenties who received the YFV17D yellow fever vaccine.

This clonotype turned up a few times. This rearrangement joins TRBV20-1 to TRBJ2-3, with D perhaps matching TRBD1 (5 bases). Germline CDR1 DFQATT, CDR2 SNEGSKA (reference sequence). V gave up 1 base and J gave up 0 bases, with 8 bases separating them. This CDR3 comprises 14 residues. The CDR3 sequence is CSARAKGSTDTQYF. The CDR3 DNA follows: TGCAGTGCTAGAGCTAAGGGGAGCACAGATACGCAGTATTTT.

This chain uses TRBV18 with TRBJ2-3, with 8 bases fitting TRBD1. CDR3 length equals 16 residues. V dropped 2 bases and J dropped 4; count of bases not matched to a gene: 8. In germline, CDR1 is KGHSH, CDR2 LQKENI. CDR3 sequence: CASSPFRQGTSDTQYF. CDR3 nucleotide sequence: TGTGCCAGCTCACCATTCAGACAGGGGACATCAGATACGCAGTATTTT.

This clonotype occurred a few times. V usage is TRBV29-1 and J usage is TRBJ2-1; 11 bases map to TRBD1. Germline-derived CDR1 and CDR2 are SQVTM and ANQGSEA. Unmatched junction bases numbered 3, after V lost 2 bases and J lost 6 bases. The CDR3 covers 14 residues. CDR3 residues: CSVERGTGGNEQFF. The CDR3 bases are TGCAGCGTTGAAAGGGGGACAGGGGGCAATGAGCAGTTCTTC.

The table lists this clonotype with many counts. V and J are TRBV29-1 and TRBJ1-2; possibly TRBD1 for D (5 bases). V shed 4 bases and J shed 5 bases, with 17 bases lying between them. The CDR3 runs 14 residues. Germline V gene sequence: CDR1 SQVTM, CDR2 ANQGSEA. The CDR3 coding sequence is TGCAGCGTTGGTGATGACGGGGGTCTTTATGGCTACACCTTC. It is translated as CSVGDDGGLYGYTF.

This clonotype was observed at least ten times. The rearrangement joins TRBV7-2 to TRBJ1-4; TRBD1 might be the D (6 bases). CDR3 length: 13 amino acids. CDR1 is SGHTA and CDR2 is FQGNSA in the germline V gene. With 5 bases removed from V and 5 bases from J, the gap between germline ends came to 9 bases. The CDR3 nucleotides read TGTGCCAGCAGCATCGACAGGAATGAAAAACTGTTTTTT. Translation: CASSIDRNEKLFF.

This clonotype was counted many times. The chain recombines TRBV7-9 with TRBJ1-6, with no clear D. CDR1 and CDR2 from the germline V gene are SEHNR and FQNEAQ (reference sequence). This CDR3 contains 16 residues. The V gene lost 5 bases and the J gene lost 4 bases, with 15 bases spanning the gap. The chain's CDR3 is CASSPPPWEYNSPLHF. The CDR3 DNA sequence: TGTGCCAGCAGCCCGCCCCCATGGGAGTATAATTCACCCCTCCACTTT.

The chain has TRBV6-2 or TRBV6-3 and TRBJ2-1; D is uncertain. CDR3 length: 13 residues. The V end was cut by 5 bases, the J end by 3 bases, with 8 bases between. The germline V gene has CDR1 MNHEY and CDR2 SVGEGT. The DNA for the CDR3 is TGTGCCAGCAGTGAAGGTTACTACAATGAGCAGTTCTTC. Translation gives CASSEGYYNEQFF.

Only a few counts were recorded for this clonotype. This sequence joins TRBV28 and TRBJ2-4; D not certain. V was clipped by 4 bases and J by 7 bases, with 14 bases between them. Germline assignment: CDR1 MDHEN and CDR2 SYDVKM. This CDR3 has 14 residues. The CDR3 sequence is CASSSIGLLNIQYF. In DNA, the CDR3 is TGTGCCAGCAGTTCTATAGGGCTTTTGAACATTCAGTACTTC.

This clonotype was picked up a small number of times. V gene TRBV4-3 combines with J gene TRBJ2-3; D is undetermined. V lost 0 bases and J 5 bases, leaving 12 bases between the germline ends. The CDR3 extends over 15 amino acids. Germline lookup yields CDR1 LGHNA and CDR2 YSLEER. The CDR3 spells CASSQEADLLDTQYF. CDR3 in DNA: TGCGCCAGCAGCCAAGAGGCCGACTTACTAGATACGCAGTATTTT.

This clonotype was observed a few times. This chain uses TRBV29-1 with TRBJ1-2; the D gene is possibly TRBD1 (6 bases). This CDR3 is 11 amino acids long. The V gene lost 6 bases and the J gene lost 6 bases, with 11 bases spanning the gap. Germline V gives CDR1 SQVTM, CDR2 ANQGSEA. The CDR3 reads CSVRDRHGYTF. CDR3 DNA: TGCAGCGTCCGAGACAGGCATGGCTACACCTTC.

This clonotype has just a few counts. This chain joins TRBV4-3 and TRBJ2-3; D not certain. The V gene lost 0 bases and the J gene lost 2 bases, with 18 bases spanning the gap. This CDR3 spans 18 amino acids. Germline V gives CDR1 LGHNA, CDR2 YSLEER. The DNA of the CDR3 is TGCGCCAGCAGCCAAGATTTGGGCACCCGCCATTACACAGATACGCAGTATTTT. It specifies CASSQDLGTRHYTDTQYF.

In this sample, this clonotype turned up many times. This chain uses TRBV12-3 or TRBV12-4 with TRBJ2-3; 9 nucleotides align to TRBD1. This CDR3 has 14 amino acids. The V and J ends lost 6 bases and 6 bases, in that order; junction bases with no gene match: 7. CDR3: CASSPGQGGDTQYF. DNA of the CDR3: TGTGCCAGCAGCCCGGGACAGGGCGGCGATACGCAGTATTTT.

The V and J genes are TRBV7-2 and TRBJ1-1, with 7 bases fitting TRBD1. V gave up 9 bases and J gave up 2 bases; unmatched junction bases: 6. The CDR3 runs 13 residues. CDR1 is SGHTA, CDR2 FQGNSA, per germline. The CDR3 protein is CASKGQSNTEAFF. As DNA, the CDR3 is TGTGCCAGTAAGGGACAGTCTAACACTGAAGCTTTCTTT.

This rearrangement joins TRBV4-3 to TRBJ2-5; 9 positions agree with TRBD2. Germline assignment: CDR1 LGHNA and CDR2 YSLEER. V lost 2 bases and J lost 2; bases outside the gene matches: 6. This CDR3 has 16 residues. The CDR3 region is CASSQNSGGIQETQYF. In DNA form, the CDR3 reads TGCGCCAGCAGCCAAAACAGCGGGGGGATTCAAGAGACCCAGTACTTC.

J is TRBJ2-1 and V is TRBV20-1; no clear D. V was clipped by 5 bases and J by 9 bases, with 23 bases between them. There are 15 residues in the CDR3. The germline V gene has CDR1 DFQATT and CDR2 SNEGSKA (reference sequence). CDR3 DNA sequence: TGCAGTGCTTCCAGGTTCCCGTTTTCTATGGGTGAGCAGTTCTTC. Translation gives CSASRFPFSMGEQFF.